This TCR beta chain came from a study of OX40 agonist ivuxolimab in advanced cancers. The germline CDR1 and CDR2 sequences are KGHSH and LQKENI. The CDR3 has 14 residues. Trimming removed 6 bases at V and 8 bases at J, with 16 bases between. Data came from immunoSEQ multiplex PCR; TCRdb stores just in-frame clones and leaves some out. The sample includes roughly 64,000 clones, around 84% of them seen just once. The sequenced sample was CD4+ or CD8+ T cells sorted from blood, obtained in a trial of the OX40 agonist ivuxolimab. The V gene is TRBV18, the J gene TRBJ1-4; D might be TRBD1 (6 bases). The sequence derives from an adult with an advanced solid tumor such as melanoma, head and neck, liver or kidney cancer. CDR3 DNA: TGTGCCAGCTCTAGGACAGTCTGGGAGGAAAAACTGTTTTTT. This encodes CASSRTVWEEKLFF.